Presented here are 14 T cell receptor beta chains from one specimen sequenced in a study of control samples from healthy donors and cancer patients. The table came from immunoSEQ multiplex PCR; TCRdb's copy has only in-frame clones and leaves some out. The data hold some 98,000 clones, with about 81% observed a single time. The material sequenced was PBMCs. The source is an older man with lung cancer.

The CDR3 is CASSPSSGQGARGTEAFF. The CDR3 DNA sequence: TGTGCCAGCAGCCCATCTTCAGGACAGGGGGCCCGAGGGACTGAAGCTTTCTTT. The V call is TRBV7-3, the J call TRBJ1-1, with 11 bases identical to TRBD1. The germline gives CDR1 SGHTA, CDR2 FQGTGA. V shed 5 bases, J shed 5 bases, and the junction held 16 bases outside the gene matches. The CDR3 consists of 18 residues.

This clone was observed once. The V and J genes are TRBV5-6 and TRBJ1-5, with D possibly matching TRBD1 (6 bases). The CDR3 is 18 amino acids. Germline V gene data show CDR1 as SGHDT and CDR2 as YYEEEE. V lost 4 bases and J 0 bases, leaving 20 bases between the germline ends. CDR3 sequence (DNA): TGTGCCAGCAGCGTGGGGCAGGGGTCAATTTATAGCAATCAGCCCCAGCATTTT. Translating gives CASSVGQGSIYSNQPQHF. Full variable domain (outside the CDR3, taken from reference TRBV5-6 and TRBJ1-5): DAGVTQSPTHLIKTRGQQVTLRCSPKSGHDTVSWYQQALGQGPQFIFQYYEEEERQRGNFPDRFSGHQFPNYSSELNVNALLLGDSALYLCASSVGQGSIYSNQPQHFGDGTRLSIL.

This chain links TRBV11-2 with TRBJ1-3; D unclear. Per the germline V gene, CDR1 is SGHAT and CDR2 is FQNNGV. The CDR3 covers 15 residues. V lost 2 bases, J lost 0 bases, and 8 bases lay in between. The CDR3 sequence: CASSLKLLSGNTIYF. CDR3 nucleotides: TGTGCCAGCAGCTTAAAACTCCTCTCTGGAAACACCATATATTTT.

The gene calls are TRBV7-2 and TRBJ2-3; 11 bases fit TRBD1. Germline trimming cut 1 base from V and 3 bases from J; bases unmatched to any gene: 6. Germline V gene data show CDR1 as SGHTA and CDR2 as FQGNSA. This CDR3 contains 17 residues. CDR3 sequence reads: CASSLVRGTGGTDTQYF. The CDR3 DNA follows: TGTGCCAGCAGCTTAGTGCGTGGGACAGGGGGAACAGATACGCAGTATTTT.

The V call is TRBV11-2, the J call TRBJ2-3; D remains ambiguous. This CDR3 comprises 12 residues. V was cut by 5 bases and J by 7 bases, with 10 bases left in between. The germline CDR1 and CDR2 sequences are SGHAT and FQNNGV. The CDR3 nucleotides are TGTGCCAGCAGCCAATCCGAGTATACGCAGTATTTT. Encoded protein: CASSQSEYTQYF.

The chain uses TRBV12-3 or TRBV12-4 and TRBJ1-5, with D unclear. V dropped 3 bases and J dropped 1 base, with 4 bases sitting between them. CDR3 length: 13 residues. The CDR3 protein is CASSFESNQPQHF. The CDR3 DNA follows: TGTGCCAGCAGTTTTGAAAGCAATCAGCCCCAGCATTTT.

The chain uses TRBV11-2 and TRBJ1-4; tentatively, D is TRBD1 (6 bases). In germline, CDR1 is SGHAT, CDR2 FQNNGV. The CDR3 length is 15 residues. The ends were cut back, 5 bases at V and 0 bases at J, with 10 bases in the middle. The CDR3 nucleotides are TGTGCCAGCAGCGGAGGGACAACAACTAATGAAAAACTGTTTTTT. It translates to CASSGGTTTNEKLFF.

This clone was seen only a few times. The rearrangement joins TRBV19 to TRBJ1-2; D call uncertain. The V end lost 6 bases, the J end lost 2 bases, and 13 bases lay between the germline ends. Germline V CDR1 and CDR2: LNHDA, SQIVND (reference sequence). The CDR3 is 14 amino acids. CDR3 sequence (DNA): TGTGCCAGTAGGCCCGACGAGCGGAACTATGGCTACACCTTC. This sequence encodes CASRPDERNYGYTF.

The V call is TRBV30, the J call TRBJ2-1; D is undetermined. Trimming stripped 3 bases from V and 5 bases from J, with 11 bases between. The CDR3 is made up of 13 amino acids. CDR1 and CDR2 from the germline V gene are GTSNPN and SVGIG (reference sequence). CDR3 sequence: CAWSPGPHNEQFF. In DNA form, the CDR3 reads TGTGCCTGGAGCCCTGGACCCCACAATGAGCAGTTCTTC. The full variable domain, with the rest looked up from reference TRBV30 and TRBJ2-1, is SQTIHQWPATLVQPVGSPLSLECTVEGTSNPNLYWYRQAAGRGLQLLFYSVGIGQISSEVPQNLSASRPQDRQFILSSKKLLLSDSGFYLCAWSPGPHNEQFFGPGTRLTVL.

For the CDR3, the DNA is TGTGCCAGCAGTTTCGGCAACTTCGGGGAGCTGTTTTTT. Its protein is CASSFGNFGELFF. This chain joins TRBV12-3 or TRBV12-4 and TRBJ2-2; D uncertain. CDR3 length: 13 amino acids. V lost 3 bases and J lost 7, with 9 bases in between.

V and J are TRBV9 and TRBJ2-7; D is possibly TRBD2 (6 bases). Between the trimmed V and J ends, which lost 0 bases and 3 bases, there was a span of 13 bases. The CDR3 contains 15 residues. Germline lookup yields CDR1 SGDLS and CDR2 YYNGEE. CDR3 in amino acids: CASSVEGGTVYEQYF. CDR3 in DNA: TGTGCCAGCAGCGTAGAAGGCGGGACGGTCTACGAGCAGTACTTC.

This chain's CDR3 is CASRPSYNEQFF. CDR3 nucleotides: TGTGCCAGCAGGCCCTCGTACAATGAGCAGTTCTTC. The chain carries TRBV7-2 and TRBJ2-1; D remains ambiguous. CDR1 is SGHTA, CDR2 FQGNSA, per germline. This CDR3 is 12 amino acids long. Deletions cut 6 bases from V and 4 bases from J, with 7 bases between.

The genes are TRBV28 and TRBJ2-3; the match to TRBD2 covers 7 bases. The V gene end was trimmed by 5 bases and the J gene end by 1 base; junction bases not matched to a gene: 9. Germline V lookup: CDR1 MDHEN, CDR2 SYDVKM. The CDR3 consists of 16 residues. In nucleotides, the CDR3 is TGTGCCAGCAGTCCCCTCGGGGCGGGGGGCACAGATACGCAGTATTTT. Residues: CASSPLGAGGTDTQYF.

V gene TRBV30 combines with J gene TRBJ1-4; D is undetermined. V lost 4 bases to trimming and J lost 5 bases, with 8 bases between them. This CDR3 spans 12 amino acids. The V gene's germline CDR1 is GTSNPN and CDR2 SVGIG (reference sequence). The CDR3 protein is CAWINRNEKLFF. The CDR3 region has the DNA TGTGCCTGGATAAACCGAAATGAAAAACTGTTTTTT.